The source of this T cell receptor (beta chain) is a study of radiation and T cells in renal cell carcinoma. Study-level results: Pretreatment tumor biopsies were lacking, so baseline clonotypes are unknown.

Points on this clone: Antigen specificity is unknown.

Specified time point: baseline pretreatment blood. Treatment: 15 Gy SBRT to primary tumor, nephrectomy 4 weeks later. Only in-frame clones appear in the TCRdb table, and some are missing; sequencing was by immunoSEQ multiplex PCR. The repertoire holds over 120,000 clones, 70% to 90% seen once, with approximately 12% in the top ten. This sample comprised blood, obtained from a patient whose treatment included radiotherapy and nephrectomy. This receptor was identified in a woman aged 45 to 65 with renal cell carcinoma.

Written as DNA, the CDR3 is TGTGCCAGTAGTCAACTGACTGAGACTGAAGCTTTCTTT. Translated, it gives CASSQLTETEAFF. The chain joins TRBV19 to TRBJ1-1; D uncertain. The germline V and J ends were trimmed by 5 bases and 5 bases, with 12 bases remaining between them. Per germline, CDR1 LNHDA and CDR2 SQIVND (reference sequence). CDR3 size: 13 residues. The full variable domain, rest sourced from reference TRBV19 and TRBJ1-1, is DGGITQSPKYLFRKEGQNVTLSCEQNLNHDAMYWYRQDPGQGLRLIYYSQIVNDFQKGDIAEGYSVSREKKESFPLTVTSAQKNPTAFYLCASSQLTETEAFFGQGTRLTVV.